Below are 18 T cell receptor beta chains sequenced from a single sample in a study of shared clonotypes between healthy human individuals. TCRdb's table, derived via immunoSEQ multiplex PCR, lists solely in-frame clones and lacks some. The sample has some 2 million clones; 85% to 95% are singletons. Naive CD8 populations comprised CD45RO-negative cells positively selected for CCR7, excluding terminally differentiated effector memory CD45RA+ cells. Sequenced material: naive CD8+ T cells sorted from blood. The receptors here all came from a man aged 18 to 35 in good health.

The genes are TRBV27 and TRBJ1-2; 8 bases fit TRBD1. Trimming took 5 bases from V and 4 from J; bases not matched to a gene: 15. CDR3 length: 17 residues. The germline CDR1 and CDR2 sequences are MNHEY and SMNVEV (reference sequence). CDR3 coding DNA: TGTGCCAGCAGTCCCAATTGGACAGGGCCGCCCCCCTATGGCTACACCTTC. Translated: CASSPNWTGPPPYGYTF.

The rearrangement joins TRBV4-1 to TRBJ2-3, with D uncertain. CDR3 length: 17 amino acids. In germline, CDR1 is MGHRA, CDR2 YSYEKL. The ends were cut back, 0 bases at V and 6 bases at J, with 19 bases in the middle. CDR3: CASSQDQVETAVDTQYF. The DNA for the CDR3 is TGCGCCAGCAGCCAAGATCAGGTTGAGACGGCCGTGGATACGCAGTATTTT.

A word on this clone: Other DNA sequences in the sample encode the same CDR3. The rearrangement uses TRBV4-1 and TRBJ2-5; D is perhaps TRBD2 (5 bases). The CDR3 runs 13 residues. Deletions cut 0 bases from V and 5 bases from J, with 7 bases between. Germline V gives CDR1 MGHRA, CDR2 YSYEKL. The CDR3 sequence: CASSQDGEETQYF. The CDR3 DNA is TGCGCCAGCAGCCAAGATGGGGAGGAGACCCAGTACTTC.

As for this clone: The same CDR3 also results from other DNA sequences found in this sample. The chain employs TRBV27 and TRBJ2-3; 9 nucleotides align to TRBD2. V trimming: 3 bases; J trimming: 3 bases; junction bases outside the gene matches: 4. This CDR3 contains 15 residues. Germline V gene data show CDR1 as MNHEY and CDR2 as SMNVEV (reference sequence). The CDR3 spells CASSFASGGTDTQYF. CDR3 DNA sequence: TGTGCCAGCAGTTTTGCGAGCGGGGGGACAGATACGCAGTATTTT.

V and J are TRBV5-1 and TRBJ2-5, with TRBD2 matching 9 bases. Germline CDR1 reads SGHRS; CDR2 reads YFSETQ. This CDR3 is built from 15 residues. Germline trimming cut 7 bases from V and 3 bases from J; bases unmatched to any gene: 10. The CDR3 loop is CASWGLRTSEETQYF. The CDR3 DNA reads TGCGCCAGCTGGGGGTTGAGGACTAGCGAAGAGACCCAGTACTTC.

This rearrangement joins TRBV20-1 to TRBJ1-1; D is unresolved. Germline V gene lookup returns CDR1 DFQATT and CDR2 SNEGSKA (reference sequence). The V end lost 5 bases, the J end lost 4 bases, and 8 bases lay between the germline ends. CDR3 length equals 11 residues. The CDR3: CSAPLITEAFF. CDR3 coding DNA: TGCAGTGCTCCGTTAATCACTGAAGCTTTCTTT.

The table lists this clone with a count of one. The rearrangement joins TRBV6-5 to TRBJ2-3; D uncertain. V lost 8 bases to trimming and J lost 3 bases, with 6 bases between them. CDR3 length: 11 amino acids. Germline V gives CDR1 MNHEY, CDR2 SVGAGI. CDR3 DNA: TGTGCCAGCGGAGCGACAGATACGCAGTATTTT. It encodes CASGATDTQYF.

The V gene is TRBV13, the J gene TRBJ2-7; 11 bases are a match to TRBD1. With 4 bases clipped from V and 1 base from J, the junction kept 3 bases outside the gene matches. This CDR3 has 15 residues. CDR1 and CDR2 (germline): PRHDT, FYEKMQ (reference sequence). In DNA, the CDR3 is TGTGCCAGCAGCTCCGGACAGGGGGCTTCCTACGAGCAGTACTTC. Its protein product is CASSSGQGASYEQYF.

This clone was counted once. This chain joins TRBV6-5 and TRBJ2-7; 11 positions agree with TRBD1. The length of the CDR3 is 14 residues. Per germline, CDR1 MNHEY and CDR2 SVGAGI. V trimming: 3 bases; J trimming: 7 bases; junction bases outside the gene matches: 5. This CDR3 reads CASSYVGTGGEQYF. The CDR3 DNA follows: TGTGCCAGCAGTTATGTAGGGACAGGGGGAGAGCAGTACTTC.

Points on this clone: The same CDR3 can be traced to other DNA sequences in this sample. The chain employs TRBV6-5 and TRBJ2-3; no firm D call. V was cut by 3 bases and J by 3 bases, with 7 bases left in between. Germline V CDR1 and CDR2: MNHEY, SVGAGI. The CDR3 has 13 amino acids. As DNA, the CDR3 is TGTGCCAGCAGTTATTCTCCGACAGATACGCAGTATTTT. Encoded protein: CASSYSPTDTQYF.

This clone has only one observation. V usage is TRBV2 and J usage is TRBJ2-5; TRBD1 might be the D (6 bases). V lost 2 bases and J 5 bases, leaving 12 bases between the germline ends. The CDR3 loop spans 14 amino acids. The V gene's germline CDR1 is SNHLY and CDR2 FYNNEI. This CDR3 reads CASSEHRAPETQYF. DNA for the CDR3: TGTGCCAGCAGTGAACACAGGGCCCCGGAGACCCAGTACTTC. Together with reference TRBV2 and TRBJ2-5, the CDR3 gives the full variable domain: EPEVTQTPSHQVTQMGQEVILRCVPISNHLYFYWYRQILGQKVEFLVSFYNNEISEKSEIFDDQFSVERPDGSNFTLKIRSTKLEDSAMYFCASSEHRAPETQYFGPGTRLLVL.

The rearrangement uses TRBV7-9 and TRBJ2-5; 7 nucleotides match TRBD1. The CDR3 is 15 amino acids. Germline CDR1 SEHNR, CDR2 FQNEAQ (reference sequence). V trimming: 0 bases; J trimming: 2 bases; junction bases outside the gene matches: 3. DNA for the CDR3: TGTGCCAGCAGCTTAGCCTGGACAGGTCAAGAGACCCAGTACTTC. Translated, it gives CASSLAWTGQETQYF.

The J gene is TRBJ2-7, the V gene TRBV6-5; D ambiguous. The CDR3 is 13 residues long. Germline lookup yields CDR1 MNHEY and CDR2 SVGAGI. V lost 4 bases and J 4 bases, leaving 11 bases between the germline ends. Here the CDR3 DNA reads TGTGCCAGCAGTTCCTTGGGTCCATACGAGCAGTACTTC. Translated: CASSSLGPYEQYF.

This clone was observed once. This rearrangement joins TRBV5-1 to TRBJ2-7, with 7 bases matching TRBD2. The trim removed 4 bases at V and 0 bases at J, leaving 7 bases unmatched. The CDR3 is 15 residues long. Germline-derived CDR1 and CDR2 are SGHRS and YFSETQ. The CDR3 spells CASSRGAGVSYEQYF. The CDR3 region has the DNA TGCGCCAGCAGCCGAGGGGCGGGGGTCTCCTACGAGCAGTACTTC.

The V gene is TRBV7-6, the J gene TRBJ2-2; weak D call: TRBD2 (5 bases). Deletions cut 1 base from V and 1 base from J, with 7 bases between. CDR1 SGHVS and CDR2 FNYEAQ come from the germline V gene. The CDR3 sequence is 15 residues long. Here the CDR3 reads CASSLDAGNTGELFF. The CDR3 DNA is TGTGCCAGCAGCTTAGATGCGGGGAACACCGGGGAGCTGTTTTTT. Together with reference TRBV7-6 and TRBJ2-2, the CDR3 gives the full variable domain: GAGVSQSPRYKVTKRGQDVALRCDPISGHVSLYWYRQALGQGPEFLTYFNYEAQQDKSGLPNDRFSAERPEGSISTLTIQRTEQRDSAMYRCASSLDAGNTGELFFGEGSRLTVL.

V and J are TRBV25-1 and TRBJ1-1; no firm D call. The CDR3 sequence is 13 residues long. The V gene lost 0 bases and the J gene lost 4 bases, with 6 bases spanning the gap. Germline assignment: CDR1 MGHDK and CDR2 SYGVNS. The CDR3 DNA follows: TGTGCCAGCAGTGAATACCCTGGCACTGAAGCTTTCTTT. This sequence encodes CASSEYPGTEAFF.

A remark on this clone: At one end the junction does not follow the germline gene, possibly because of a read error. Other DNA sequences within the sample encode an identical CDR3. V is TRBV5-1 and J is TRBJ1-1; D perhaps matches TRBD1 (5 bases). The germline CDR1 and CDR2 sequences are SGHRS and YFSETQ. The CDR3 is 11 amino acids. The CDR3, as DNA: TGCGCCAGCAGTTTGGGGGGAGAAGCTTTCTTT. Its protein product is CASSLGGEAFF.

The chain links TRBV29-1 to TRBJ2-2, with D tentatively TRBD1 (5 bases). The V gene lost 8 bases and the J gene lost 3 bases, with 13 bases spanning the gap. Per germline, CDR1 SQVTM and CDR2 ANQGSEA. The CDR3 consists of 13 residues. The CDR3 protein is CSSFQGYTGELFF. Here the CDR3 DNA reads TGCAGCTCTTTCCAGGGTTACACCGGGGAGCTGTTTTTT.